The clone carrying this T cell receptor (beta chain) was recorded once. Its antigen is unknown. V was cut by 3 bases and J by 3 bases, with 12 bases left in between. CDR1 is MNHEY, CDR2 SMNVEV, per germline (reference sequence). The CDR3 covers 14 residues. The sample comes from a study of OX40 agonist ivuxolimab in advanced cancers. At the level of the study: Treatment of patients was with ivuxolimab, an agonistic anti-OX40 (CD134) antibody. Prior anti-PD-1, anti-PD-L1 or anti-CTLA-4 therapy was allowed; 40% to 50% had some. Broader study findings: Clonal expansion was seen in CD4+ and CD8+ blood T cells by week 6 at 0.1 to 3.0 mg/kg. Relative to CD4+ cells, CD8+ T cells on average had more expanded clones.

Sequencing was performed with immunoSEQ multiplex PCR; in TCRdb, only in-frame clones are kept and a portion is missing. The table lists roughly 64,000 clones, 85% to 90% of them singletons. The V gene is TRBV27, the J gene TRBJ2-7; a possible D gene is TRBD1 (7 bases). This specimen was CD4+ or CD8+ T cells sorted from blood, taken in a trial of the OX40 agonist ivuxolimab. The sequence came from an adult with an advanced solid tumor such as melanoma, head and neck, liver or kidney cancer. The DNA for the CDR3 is TGTGCCAGCAGTTTGCGGGACAGCTTCTACGAGCAGTACTTC. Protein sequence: CASSLRDSFYEQYF.